This TCR beta chain was documented in a study of blood T cells in healthy people across ages. For this clonotype: Its antigen is currently unknown. Given a much more abundant clone one base away, this may be a read error.

Per sample, extraction of total RNA gave at least 6 micrograms in every case. Through a sample-barcoded 5' primer and a J-beta primer mix, a second PCR was run for roughly 7 to 11 cycles. Every molecule of cDNA carried a tag from a template-switch adaptor with 12 random nucleotides. Each CDR3 protein is one row after TCRdb ran MiXCR on the 5' RACE reads. The sample yields 1.5 million to 2 million distinct CDR3 sequences, 28% seen once. The V end was cut by 3 bases, the J end by 3 bases, with 8 bases between. Germline CDR1 SGHTA, CDR2 FQGNSA. The CDR3 extends over 13 amino acids. General study points: Diversity of TCR beta per million T cells declined in a roughly linear way with age. Relative to aged donors, long-lived donors carried more naive CD4+ cells and displayed higher diversity.

The TCR sequence derives from a woman younger than 45 in good health. Material for sequencing was blood. The V and J genes are TRBV7-2 and TRBJ1-1, with unresolved D. The CDR3 loop reads CASSFKEDTEAFF. In nucleotides, the CDR3 is TGTGCCAGCAGCTTCAAGGAGGACACTGAAGCTTTCTTT.